This T cell receptor beta chain originates from a study of blood T cell repertoires in COVID-19. Clinical history reported by participants formed the basis on which cohorts were assigned. Germline V gene data show CDR1 as MNHEY and CDR2 as SVGAGI. CDR3 length equals 15 residues. V was pared by 4 bases and J by 8 bases, with 20 bases between. TCRdb keeps only in-frame clones here, not all; method: immunoSEQ multiplex PCR. The sample carries more than 300,000 clones, 88% recorded once. Specimen: PBMCs or T cells enriched from blood (not recorded which). This clonotype was sampled from a woman between 18 and 29 years old who had recovered from COVID-19. The chain couples TRBV6-5 to TRBJ1-1; D is possibly TRBD1 (6 bases). The DNA for the CDR3 is TGTGCCAGCAGTTCTACAGGGAGCCAACATGCAGAAGCTTTCTTT. Its protein product is CASSSTGSQHAEAFF.